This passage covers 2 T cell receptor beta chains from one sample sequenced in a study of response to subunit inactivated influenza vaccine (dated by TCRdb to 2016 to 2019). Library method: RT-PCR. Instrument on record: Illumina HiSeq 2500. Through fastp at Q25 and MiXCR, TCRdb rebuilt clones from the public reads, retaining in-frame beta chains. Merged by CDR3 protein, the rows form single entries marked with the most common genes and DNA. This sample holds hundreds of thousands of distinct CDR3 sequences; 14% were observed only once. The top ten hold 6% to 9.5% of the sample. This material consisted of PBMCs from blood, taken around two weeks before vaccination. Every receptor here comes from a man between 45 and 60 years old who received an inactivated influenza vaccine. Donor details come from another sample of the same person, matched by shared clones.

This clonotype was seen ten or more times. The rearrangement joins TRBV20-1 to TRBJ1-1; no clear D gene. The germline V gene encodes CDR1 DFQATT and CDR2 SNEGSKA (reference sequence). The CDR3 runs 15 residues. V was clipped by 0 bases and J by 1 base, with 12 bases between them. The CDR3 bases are TGCAGTGCTAGAGATCGAATGAGTACGAACACTGAAGCTTTCTTT. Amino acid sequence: CSARDRMSTNTEAFF.

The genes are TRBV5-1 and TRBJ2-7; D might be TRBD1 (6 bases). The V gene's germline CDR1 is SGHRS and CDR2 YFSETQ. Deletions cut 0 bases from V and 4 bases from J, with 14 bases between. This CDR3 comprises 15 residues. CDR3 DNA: TGCGCCAGCAGCTTGGATGCATTCCAGGGGTACGAGCAGTACTTC. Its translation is CASSLDAFQGYEQYF.